A selection of T cell receptor beta chains follows, all from one sample in a study of spatial heterogeneity in lung cancer. A single record per CDR3 protein comes from TCRdb applying MiXCR to the 5' RACE reads. The data hold 100,000 to 120,000 distinct CDR3 sequences, with roughly 10% observed a single time. Sequenced material: PBMCs, taken at follow-up. These TCRs come from a female donor with early-stage non-small cell lung cancer. CDR3s include the opening cysteine and the closing phenylalanine or tryptophan. The D gene is left open where the match is weak. Clone size is given for some rows only: seen once, a few or many times, or a class if the clone is expanded.

>TRBV10-3|TRBJ2-7|-|few
TGTGCCATCAGTGAGTGGGGTTACGAGCAGTACTTC
CAISEWGYEQYF
>TRBV20-1|TRBJ2-1|-|-
TGCAGTACGAGGTGGGGCCGCGGGGAGCAGTTCTTC
CSTRWGRGEQFF
>TRBV14|TRBJ2-1|-|-
TGTGCCAGCAGCCAGCGACCGACTAGCAGGGGCAATGAGCAGTTCTTC
CASSQRPTSRGNEQFF
>TRBV7-2|TRBJ2-1|-|-
TGTGCCAGCAGCCCTAGAGGGGCTAGAAATGAGCAGTTCTTC
CASSPRGARNEQFF
>TRBV2|TRBJ1-1|-|many
TGTGCCAGCAGTGCTACAGCAAACACTGAAGCTTTCTTT
CASSATANTEAFF
>TRBV11-3|TRBJ1-1|TRBD1|many
TGTGCCAGCGAGACCGGGACAGGTCGAAGGAGGACTGAAGCTTTCTTT
CASETGTGRRRTEAFF
>TRBV5-4|TRBJ2-1|TRBD2|-
TGTGCCAGCAGCTTGAGTACGAACTTACTAGCGATCCAGGGCAATGAGCAGTTCTTC
CASSLSTNLLAIQGNEQFF
>TRBV2|TRBJ1-1|TRBD1|few
TGTGCCAGCAGCGGACAGGGCCGGGGCACTGAAGCTTTCTTT
CASSGQGRGTEAFF
>TRBV2|TRBJ1-1|-|few
TGTGCCAGCAGTGACCGGTCAGGCCCTTTTATGAACACTGAAGCTTTCTTT
CASSDRSGPFMNTEAFF
>TRBV7-3|TRBJ1-5|-|-
TGTGCCAGCAGCTTAAGGAAGAATAGCAATCAGCCCCAGCATTTT
CASSLRKNSNQPQHF
>TRBV7-2|TRBJ2-1|-|-
TGTGCCAGCAGCTCAAATCACCGGGATGAGCAGTTCTTC
CASSSNHRDEQFF
>TRBV5-4|TRBJ1-4|-|few
TGTGCCAGCAGCTTGGGGACGTATGGGGAAAAACTGTTTTTT
CASSLGTYGEKLFF
>TRBV20-1|TRBJ1-2|-|-
TGCAGTGCCCATGGGACGGGAGTCAGGAGTGGCTACACCTTC
CSAHGTGVRSGYTF
>TRBV12-3/TRBV12-4|TRBJ2-2|-|many
TGTGCCAGCCTCGGTTTTAGGTCCGGGGAGCTGTTTTTT
CASLGFRSGELFF
>TRBV30|TRBJ1-1|-|-
TGTGCCTGGAGTGGGTGGCAGCCTGAAGCTTTCTTT
CAWSGWQPEAFF
>TRBV28|TRBJ2-2|-|-
TGTGCCAGCAGTTTATTTTCGCAAAACACCGGGGAGCTGTTTTTT
CASSLFSQNTGELFF
>TRBV28|TRBJ2-7|-|-
TGTGCCAGCAGGGCGACAGGAACCTACGAGCAGTACTTC
CASRATGTYEQYF
>TRBV30|TRBJ2-7|-|-
TGTGCCTGGAGTGGTCTATATGGCGGTAGCGACGAGCAGTACTTC
CAWSGLYGGSDEQYF
>TRBV11-2|TRBJ2-3|TRBD2|many
TGTGCCAGCAGCTTATGGACTAGCGGATCCGATACGCAGTATTTT
CASSLWTSGSDTQYF
>TRBV7-2|TRBJ1-1|-|few
TGTGCCAGCAGCCCAAGGGGAGGGATGGGGAACACTGAAGCTTTCTTT
CASSPRGGMGNTEAFF